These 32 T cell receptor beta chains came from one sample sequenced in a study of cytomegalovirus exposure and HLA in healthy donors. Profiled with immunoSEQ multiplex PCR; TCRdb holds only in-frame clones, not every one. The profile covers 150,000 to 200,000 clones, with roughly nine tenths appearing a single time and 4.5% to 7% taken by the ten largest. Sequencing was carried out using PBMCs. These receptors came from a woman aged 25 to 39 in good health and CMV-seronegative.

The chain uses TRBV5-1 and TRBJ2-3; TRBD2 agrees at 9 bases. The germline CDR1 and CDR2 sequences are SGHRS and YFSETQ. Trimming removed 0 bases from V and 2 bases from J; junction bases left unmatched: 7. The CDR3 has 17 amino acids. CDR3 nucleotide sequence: TGCGCCAGCAGCTTGGGGACTAGCGTTTCTAACACAGATACGCAGTATTTT. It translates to CASSLGTSVSNTDTQYF.

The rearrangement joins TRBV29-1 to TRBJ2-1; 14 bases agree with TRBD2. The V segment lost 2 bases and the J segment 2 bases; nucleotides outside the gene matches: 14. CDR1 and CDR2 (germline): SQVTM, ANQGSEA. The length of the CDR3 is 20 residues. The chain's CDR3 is CSVELLPGLAGASPYNEQFF. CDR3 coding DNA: TGCAGCGTTGAACTTCTGCCGGGACTAGCGGGAGCCTCGCCCTACAATGAGCAGTTCTTC.

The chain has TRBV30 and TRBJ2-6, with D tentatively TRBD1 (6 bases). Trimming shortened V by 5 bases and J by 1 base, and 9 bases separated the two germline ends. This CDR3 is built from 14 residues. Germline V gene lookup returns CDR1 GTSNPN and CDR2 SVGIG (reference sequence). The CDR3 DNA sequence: TGTGCCTGGGGACAGCCATCTGGGGCCAACGTCCTGACTTTC. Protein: CAWGQPSGANVLTF. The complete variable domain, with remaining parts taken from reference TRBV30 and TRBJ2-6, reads SQTIHQWPATLVQPVGSPLSLECTVEGTSNPNLYWYRQAAGRGLQLLFYSVGIGQISSEVPQNLSASRPQDRQFILSSKKLLLSDSGFYLCAWGQPSGANVLTFGAGSRLTVL.

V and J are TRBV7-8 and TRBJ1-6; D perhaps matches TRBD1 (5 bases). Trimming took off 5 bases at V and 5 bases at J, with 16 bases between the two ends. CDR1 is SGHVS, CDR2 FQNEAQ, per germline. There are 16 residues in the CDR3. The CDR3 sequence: CASSPIRGSDNSPLHF. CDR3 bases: TGTGCCAGCAGCCCGATACGGGGGTCCGATAATTCACCCCTCCACTTT. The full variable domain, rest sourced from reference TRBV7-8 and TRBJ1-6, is GAGVSQSPRYKVAKRGQDVALRCDPISGHVSLFWYQQALGQGPEFLTYFQNEAQLDKSGLPSDRFFAERPEGSVSTLKIQRTQQEDSAVYLCASSPIRGSDNSPLHFGNGTRLTVT.

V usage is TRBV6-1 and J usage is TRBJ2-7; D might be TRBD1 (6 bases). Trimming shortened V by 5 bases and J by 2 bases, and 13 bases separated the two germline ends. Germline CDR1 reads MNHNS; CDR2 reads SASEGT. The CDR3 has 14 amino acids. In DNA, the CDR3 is TGTGCCAGCAGTAAAAGACAGGAGACCTACGAGCAGTACTTC. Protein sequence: CASSKRQETYEQYF.

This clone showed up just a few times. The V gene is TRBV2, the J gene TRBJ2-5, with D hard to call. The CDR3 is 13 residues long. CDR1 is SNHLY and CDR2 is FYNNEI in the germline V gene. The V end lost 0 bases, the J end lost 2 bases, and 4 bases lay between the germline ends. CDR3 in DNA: TGTGCCAGCAGTGAAGCTGGGCAAGAGACCCAGTACTTC. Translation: CASSEAGQETQYF.

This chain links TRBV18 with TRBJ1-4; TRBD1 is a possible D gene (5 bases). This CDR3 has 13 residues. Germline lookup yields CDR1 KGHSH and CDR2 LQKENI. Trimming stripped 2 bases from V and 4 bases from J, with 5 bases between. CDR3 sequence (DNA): TGTGCCAGCTCACCAGGGGGTAATGAAAAACTGTTTTTT. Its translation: CASSPGGNEKLFF.

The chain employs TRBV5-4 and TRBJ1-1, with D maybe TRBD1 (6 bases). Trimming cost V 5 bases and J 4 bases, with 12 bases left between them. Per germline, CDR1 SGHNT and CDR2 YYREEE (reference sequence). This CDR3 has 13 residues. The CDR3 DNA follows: TGTGCCAGCAGAAGGGGGGTGGGCACTGAAGCTTTCTTT. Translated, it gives CASRRGVGTEAFF.

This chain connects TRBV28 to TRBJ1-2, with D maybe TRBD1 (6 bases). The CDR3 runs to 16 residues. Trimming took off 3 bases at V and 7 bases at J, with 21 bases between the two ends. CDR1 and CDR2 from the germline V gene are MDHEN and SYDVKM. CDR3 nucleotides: TGTGCCAGCAGTTTCAGGACAGCCAGGGGTAGTTCTGGCTACACCTTC. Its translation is CASSFRTARGSSGYTF.

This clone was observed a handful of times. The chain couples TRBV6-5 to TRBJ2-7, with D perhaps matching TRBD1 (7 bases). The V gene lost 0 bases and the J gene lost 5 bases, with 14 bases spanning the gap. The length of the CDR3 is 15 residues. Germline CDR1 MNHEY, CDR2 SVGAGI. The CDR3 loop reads CASSYSRRGVHEQYF. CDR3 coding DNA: TGTGCCAGCAGTTACTCTCGCAGGGGGGTCCACGAGCAGTACTTC.

The CDR3 DNA follows: TGCGCCAGCAGCCGAGGGCCAGGCACTGAAGCTTTCTTT. It yields the protein CASSRGPGTEAFF. The V and J genes are TRBV4-3 and TRBJ1-1; D gene uncertain. The CDR3 is made up of 13 amino acids. The V end lost 4 bases, the J end lost 4 bases, and 10 bases lay between the germline ends. Germline CDR1 is LGHNA and CDR2 is YSLEER.

The chain's CDR3 is CASSLVETGGGNSPLHF. CDR3 nucleotides: TGTGCCAGCAGCTTAGTAGAGACAGGGGGCGGGAATTCACCCCTCCACTTT. The genes are TRBV7-2 and TRBJ1-6; the match to TRBD1 covers 10 bases. Germline-derived CDR1 and CDR2 are SGHTA and FQGNSA. This CDR3 is 17 amino acids long. V was pared by 1 base and J by 7 bases, with 7 bases of the junction left unmatched.

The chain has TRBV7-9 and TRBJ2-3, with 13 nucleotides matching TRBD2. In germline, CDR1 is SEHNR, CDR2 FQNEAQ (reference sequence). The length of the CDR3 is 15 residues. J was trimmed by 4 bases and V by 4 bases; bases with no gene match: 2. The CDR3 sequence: CASSWTSGRPDTQYF. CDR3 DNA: TGTGCCAGCAGCTGGACTAGCGGGAGACCAGATACGCAGTATTTT.

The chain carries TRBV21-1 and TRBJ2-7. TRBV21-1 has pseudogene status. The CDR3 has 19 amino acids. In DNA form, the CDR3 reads TGTGCCAGCAGCAAAGGAAGGGCAAGCCGGTTCATCGGGGCACTCGAGCAGTACTTC. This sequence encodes CASSKGRASRFIGALEQYF.

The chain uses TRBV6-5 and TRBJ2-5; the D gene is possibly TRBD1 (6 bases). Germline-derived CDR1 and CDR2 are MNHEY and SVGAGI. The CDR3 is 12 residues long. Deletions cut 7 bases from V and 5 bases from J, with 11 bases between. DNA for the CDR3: TGTGCCAGCACCCCGGACAGTGAGACCCAGTACTTC. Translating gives CASTPDSETQYF.

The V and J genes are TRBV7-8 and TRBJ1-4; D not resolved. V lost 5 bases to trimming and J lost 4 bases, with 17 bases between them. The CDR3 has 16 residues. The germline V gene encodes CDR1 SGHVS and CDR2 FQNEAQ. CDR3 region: CASSTAARILNEKLFF. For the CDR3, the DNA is TGTGCCAGCAGCACAGCAGCCCGTATCCTTAATGAAAAACTGTTTTTT.

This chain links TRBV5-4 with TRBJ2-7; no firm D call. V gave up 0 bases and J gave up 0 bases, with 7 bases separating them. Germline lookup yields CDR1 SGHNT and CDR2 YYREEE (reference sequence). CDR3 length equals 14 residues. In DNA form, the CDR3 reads TGTGCCAGCAGCTTGGACCGAATCTCCTACGAGCAGTACTTC. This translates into CASSLDRISYEQYF.

The DNA for the CDR3 is TGTGCCAGCAGTGAGCTCATCAATTCTAGGCCCCAGCATTTT. Its translation: CASSELINSRPQHF. This chain connects TRBV6-1 to TRBJ1-5; no reliable D call. Trimming stripped 3 bases from V and 9 bases from J, with 15 bases between. The CDR3 spans 14 residues. The V gene's germline CDR1 is MNHNS and CDR2 SASEGT.

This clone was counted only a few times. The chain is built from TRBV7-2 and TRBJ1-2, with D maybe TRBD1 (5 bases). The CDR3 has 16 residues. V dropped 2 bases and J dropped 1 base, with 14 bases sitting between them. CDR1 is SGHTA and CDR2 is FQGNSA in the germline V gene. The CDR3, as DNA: TGTGCCAGCAGCTTATACTCGGGGCAAAGTAACTATGGCTACACCTTC. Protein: CASSLYSGQSNYGYTF.

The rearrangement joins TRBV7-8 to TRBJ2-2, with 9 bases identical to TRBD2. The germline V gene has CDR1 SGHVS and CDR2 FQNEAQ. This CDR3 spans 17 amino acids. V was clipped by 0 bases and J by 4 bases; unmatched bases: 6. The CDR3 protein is CASSLASGGLTTGELFF. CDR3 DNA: TGTGCCAGCAGCTTAGCTAGCGGGGGCCTCACCACCGGGGAGCTGTTTTTT.

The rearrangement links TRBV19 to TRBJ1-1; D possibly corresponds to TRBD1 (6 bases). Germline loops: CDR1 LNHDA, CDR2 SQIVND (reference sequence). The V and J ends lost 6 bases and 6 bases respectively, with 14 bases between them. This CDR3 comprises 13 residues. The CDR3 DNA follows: TGTGCCAGTAGCAGGCGGGGGGGCTCTGAAGCTTTCTTT. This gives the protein CASSRRGGSEAFF.

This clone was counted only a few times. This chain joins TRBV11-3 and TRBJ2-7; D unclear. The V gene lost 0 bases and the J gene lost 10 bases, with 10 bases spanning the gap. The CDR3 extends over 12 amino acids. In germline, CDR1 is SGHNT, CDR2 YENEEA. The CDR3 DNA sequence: TGTGCCAGCAGCTTAGACACATCGGAACAGTACTTC. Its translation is CASSLDTSEQYF.

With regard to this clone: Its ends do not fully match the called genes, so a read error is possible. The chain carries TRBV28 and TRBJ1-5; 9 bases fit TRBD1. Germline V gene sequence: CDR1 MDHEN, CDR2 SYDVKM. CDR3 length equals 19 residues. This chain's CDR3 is CASSRGDREGWVLNRPQHF. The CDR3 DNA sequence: TGTGCCAGCAGCCGTGGGGACAGGGAAGGTTGGGTTCTAAATCGGCCCCAGCATTTT.

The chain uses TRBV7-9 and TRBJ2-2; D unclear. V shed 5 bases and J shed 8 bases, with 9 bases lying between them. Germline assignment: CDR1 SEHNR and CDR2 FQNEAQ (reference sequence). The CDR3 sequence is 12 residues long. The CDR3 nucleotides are TGTGCCAGCAGCGGAGAATCTGGGGAGCTGTTTTTT. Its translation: CASSGESGELFF.

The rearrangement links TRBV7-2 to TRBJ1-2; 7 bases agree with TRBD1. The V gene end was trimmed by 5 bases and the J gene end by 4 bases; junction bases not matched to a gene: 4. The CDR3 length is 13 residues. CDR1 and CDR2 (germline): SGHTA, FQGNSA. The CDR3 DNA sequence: TGTGCCAGCAGCCTCCGACAGGGCTATGGCTACACCTTC. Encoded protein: CASSLRQGYGYTF.

Here the CDR3 reads CASSAQGWWGELFF. The CDR3 DNA follows: TGTGCCAGCAGCGCACAGGGCTGGTGGGGGGAGCTGTTTTTT. V and J are TRBV9 and TRBJ2-2; D is possibly TRBD1 (6 bases). The V end lost 3 bases, the J end lost 8 bases, and 14 bases lay between the germline ends. CDR1 is SGDLS and CDR2 is YYNGEE in the germline V gene. The CDR3 is 14 residues long.

The CDR3 DNA reads TGTGCCATCAGCATCCAGGGAAACGGTTCACCCCTCCACTTT. This gives the protein CAISIQGNGSPLHF. The V gene is TRBV10-3, the J gene TRBJ1-6; TRBD1 might be the D (5 bases). The CDR3 runs to 14 residues. Germline CDR1 and CDR2: ENHRY and SYGVKD. V was shortened by 6 bases and J by 9 bases, with 15 bases between the two germline ends.

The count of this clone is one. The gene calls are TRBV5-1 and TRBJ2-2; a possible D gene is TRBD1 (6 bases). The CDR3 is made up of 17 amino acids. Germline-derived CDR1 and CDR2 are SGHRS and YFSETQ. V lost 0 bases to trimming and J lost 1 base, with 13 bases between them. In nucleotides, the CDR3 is TGCGCCAGCAGCTTGGCCCAGGGGATAGGGAACACCGGGGAGCTGTTTTTT. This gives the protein CASSLAQGIGNTGELFF.

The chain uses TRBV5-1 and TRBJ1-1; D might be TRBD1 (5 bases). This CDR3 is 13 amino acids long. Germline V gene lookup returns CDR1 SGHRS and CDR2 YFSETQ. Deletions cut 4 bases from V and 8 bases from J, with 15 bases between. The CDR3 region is CASSQMAGTEAFF. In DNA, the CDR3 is TGCGCCAGCAGCCAGATGGCCGGGACGGAAGCTTTCTTT. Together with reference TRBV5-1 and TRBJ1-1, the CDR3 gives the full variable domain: KAGVTQTPRYLIKTRGQQVTLSCSPISGHRSVSWYQQTPGQGLQFLFEYFSETQRNKGNFPGRFSGRQFSNSRSEMNVSTLELGDSALYLCASSQMAGTEAFFGQGTRLTVV.

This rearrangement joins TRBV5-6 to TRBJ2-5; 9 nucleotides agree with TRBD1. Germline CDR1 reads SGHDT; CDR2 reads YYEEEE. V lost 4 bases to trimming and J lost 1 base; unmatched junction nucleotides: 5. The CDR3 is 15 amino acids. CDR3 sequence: CASSTETGGQETQYF. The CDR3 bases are TGTGCCAGCAGCACCGAGACAGGGGGCCAAGAGACCCAGTACTTC.

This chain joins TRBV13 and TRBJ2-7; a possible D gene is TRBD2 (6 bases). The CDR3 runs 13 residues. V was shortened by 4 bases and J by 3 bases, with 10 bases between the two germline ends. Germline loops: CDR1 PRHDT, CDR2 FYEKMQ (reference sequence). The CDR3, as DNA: TGTGCCAGCAGCTCGGGACTGGACTACGAGCAGTACTTC. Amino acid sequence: CASSSGLDYEQYF. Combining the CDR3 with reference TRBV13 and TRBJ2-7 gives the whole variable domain AAGVIQSPRHLIKEKRETATLKCYPIPRHDTVYWYQQGPGQDPQFLISFYEKMQSDKGSIPDRFSAQQFSDYHSELNMSSLELGDSALYFCASSSGLDYEQYFGPGTRLTVT.

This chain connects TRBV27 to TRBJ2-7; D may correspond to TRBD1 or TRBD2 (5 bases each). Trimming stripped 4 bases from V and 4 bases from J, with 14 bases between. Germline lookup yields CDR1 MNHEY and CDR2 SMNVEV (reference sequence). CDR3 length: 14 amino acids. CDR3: CASSYGATSYEQYF. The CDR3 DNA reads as TGTGCCAGCAGTTACGGGGCAACTTCATACGAGCAGTACTTC.